One sample yielded the 26 T cell receptor beta chains listed below, sequenced in a study of post-analysis software for immune sequencing data. Their target antigens are unknown. TCR beta libraries were prepared from cDNA with unique molecular identifiers. From the PCR reads, TCRdb called clonotypes with MiXCR, one entry per CDR3 protein. This sample has approximately 770,000 distinct CDR3 sequences; about 43% occur once, and the top ten carry around 4.7%. Broader study findings: Patients had higher frequencies than controls of five TRBV segments, including TRBV5-6, TRBV5-1 and TRBV20-1.

Sample: blood. The receptors were sampled from a girl aged 5-17 years with multiple sclerosis.

The chain joins TRBV28 to TRBJ2-1; 8 bases fit TRBD2. CDR1 MDHEN and CDR2 SYDVKM come from the germline V gene. The CDR3 covers 15 residues. V lost 6 bases, J lost 7 bases, and 11 bases stayed unmatched. For the CDR3, the DNA is TGTGCCAGCAGCGGTAGCGGGGCTTGGAAAAATGAGCAGTTCTTC. Translated, it gives CASSGSGAWKNEQFF. The entire variable domain, with the rest obtained from reference TRBV28 and TRBJ2-1, is as follows: DVKVTQSSRYLVKRTGEKVFLECVQDMDHENMFWYRQDPGLGLRLIYFSYDVKMKEKGDIPEGYSVSREKKERFSLILESASTNQTSMYLCASSGSGAWKNEQFFGPGTRLTVL.

The chain combines TRBV29-1 with TRBJ2-7; 7 positions agree with TRBD1. Germline V CDR1 and CDR2: SQVTM, ANQGSEA. The CDR3 is made up of 11 amino acids. Trimming took 6 bases from V and 6 from J; bases not matched to a gene: 5. CDR3 protein: CSVSTGREQYF. In DNA, the CDR3 is TGCAGCGTCTCGACAGGGCGCGAGCAGTACTTC.

This clonotype was found a few times. The J gene is TRBJ1-4, the V gene TRBV3-1, with TRBD1 matching 8 bases. Germline V lookup: CDR1 LGHDT, CDR2 YNNKEL (reference sequence). V was clipped by 0 bases and J by 5 bases; unmatched bases: 8. The CDR3 is 17 residues long. The CDR3 DNA reads as TGTGCCAGCAGCCAAGAACTGGGAAGGACAGGGAATGAAAAACTGTTTTTT. Protein product: CASSQELGRTGNEKLFF.

The chain employs TRBV20-1 and TRBJ2-7; 8 bases line up with TRBD2. Unmatched junction bases numbered 4, after V lost 0 bases and J lost 3 bases. Germline CDR1 is DFQATT and CDR2 is SNEGSKA (reference sequence). The CDR3 sequence is 14 residues long. CDR3: CSARDWLAGYEQYF. DNA for the CDR3: TGCAGTGCTAGAGATTGGCTAGCGGGCTACGAGCAGTACTTC.

The chain couples TRBV6-5 to TRBJ1-6, with TRBD1 matching over 10 bases. Germline CDR1 reads MNHEY; CDR2 reads SVGAGI. The CDR3 consists of 14 residues. Trimming at V came to 6 bases and at J to 10 bases, leaving 6 bases not matched to a gene. CDR3 in amino acids: CASRRTGGGSPLHF. DNA for the CDR3: TGTGCCAGCAGGCGGACAGGGGGTGGCTCACCCCTCCACTTT.

The rearrangement uses TRBV7-3 and TRBJ2-3, with TRBD1 identical over 8 bases. The CDR3 length is 12 residues. Germline CDR1 is SGHTA and CDR2 is FQGTGA. Trimming removed 5 bases from V and 8 bases from J; junction bases left unmatched: 3. CDR3 in DNA: TGTGCCAGCAGCCACACAGGGGGTACGCAGTATTTT. Translating it yields CASSHTGGTQYF.

This clonotype occurred a few times. In DNA form, the CDR3 reads TGTGCCAGCAGTTACCAGACGCGCCACGAGCAGTACTTC. This codes for CASSYQTRHEQYF. The chain carries TRBV6-5 and TRBJ2-7; D is undetermined. Germline CDR1 is MNHEY and CDR2 is SVGAGI. This CDR3 has 13 residues. Trimming pared 2 bases from V and 5 bases from J, leaving 10 bases between.

V is TRBV10-3 and J is TRBJ2-1; TRBD1 matches 7 bases. J gave up 3 bases and V 2 bases, and 10 bases lay outside the gene matches. The CDR3 is 17 amino acids. Germline-derived CDR1 and CDR2 are ENHRY and SYGVKD. The CDR3 sequence: CAISERGQQVGYNEQFF. The CDR3 DNA is TGTGCCATCAGTGAGCGGGGACAGCAAGTCGGCTACAATGAGCAGTTCTTC.

CDR3 sequence: CASSLQLAGEVREQFF. CDR3 bases: TGTGCCAGCAGCTTACAACTAGCGGGAGAAGTCCGCGAGCAGTTCTTC. The chain combines TRBV7-9 with TRBJ2-1; 11 nucleotides match TRBD2. Germline CDR1 SEHNR, CDR2 FQNEAQ (reference sequence). This CDR3 has 16 amino acids. Losses at the gene ends were 2 bases for V and 10 bases for J; bases not matched to a gene: 10. Complete variable domain (other parts from reference TRBV7-9 and TRBJ2-1): DTGVSQNPRHKITKRGQNVTFRCDPISEHNRLYWYRQTLGQGPEFLTYFQNEAQLEKSRLLSDRFSAERPKGSFSTLEIQRTEQGDSAMYLCASSLQLAGEVREQFFGPGTRLTVL.

The chain recombines TRBV7-2 with TRBJ2-5; no clear D. This CDR3 has 13 amino acids. Trimming cost V 5 bases and J 5 bases, with 12 bases left between them. Per germline, CDR1 SGHTA and CDR2 FQGNSA. The CDR3 reads CASSPLHPETQYF. The CDR3 region has the DNA TGTGCCAGCAGCCCCCTGCACCCGGAGACCCAGTACTTC.

The genes are TRBV7-9 and TRBJ2-1, with TRBD2 identical over 12 bases. The trim removed 2 bases at V and 7 bases at J, leaving 9 bases unmatched. This CDR3 region has 17 residues. Per the germline V gene, CDR1 is SEHNR and CDR2 is FQNEAQ (reference sequence). The CDR3 sequence: CASSLRASGRARNEQFF. CDR3 coding DNA: TGTGCCAGCAGCTTACGTGCTAGCGGGAGGGCCCGGAATGAGCAGTTCTTC. Complete variable domain (other parts from reference TRBV7-9 and TRBJ2-1): DTGVSQNPRHKITKRGQNVTFRCDPISEHNRLYWYRQTLGQGPEFLTYFQNEAQLEKSRLLSDRFSAERPKGSFSTLEIQRTEQGDSAMYLCASSLRASGRARNEQFFGPGTRLTVL.

This sequence joins TRBV6-5 and TRBJ2-1, with D perhaps matching TRBD2 (6 bases). The CDR3 extends over 15 amino acids. Trimming removed 11 bases at V and 0 bases at J, with 17 bases between. The germline V gene encodes CDR1 MNHEY and CDR2 SVGAGI. For the CDR3, the DNA is TGTGCCGTAACCTGGGGTAGCGGCTCCTACAATGAGCAGTTCTTC. Residues: CAVTWGSGSYNEQFF.

This clonotype was detected once. The V call is TRBV20-1, the J call TRBJ2-1, with TRBD1 identical over 7 bases. The J segment lost 7 bases and the V segment lost 5 bases, leaving 11 bases of the junction unmatched. Germline V gene lookup returns CDR1 DFQATT and CDR2 SNEGSKA (reference sequence). The CDR3 covers 14 residues. CDR3 coding DNA: TGCAGTGCTCAAAGGGGGCCCCCGGGGAATGAGCAGTTCTTC. Protein: CSAQRGPPGNEQFF.

V and J are TRBV7-9 and TRBJ1-2; tentatively, D is TRBD1 (5 bases). The germline CDR1 and CDR2 sequences are SEHNR and FQNEAQ (reference sequence). Trimming took 5 bases from V and 4 from J, leaving 17 bases between them. The CDR3 contains 15 residues. The CDR3 loop is CASSEPVGTSYGYTF. The DNA of the CDR3 is TGTGCCAGCAGCGAACCGGTGGGGACTAGCTATGGCTACACCTTC.

The rearrangement joins TRBV7-2 to TRBJ2-3; D ambiguous. The length of the CDR3 is 14 residues. V lost 3 bases and J 2 bases, leaving 9 bases between the germline ends. Germline CDR1 is SGHTA and CDR2 is FQGNSA. The CDR3 sequence is CASSFPRLTDTQYF. The CDR3 nucleotides read TGTGCCAGCAGCTTTCCCAGACTCACAGATACGCAGTATTTT.

As DNA, the CDR3 is TGTGCCATCAGTGACGGTTTGGGACAGGGCATCTATGGCTACACCTTC. The encoded protein is CAISDGLGQGIYGYTF. The chain employs TRBV10-3 and TRBJ1-2; TRBD1 matches 9 bases. The CDR3 has 16 residues. CDR1 ENHRY and CDR2 SYGVKD come from the germline V gene. The J segment lost 4 bases and the V segment lost 3 bases, leaving 9 bases of the junction unmatched.

This clonotype was seen a handful of times. This chain connects TRBV7-2 to TRBJ2-5; D might be TRBD2 (5 bases). CDR3 length: 14 residues. Trimming pared 5 bases from V and 5 bases from J, leaving 15 bases between. In germline, CDR1 is SGHTA, CDR2 FQGNSA. The CDR3: CASSRRSGGETQYF. CDR3 in DNA: TGTGCCAGCAGCCGTAGGTCCGGCGGGGAGACCCAGTACTTC.

This clonotype was detected only a few times. The J gene is TRBJ2-7, the V gene TRBV20-1, with 8 bases matching TRBD1. The V and J ends lost 6 bases and 6 bases, in that order; junction bases with no gene match: 7. Germline V gene sequence: CDR1 DFQATT, CDR2 SNEGSKA (reference sequence). The CDR3 has 12 amino acids. The DNA of the CDR3 is TGCAGTGCCCCAAGACAGGGGATCGAGCAGTACTTC. The encoded protein is CSAPRQGIEQYF.

The table lists this clonotype with a few counts. This sequence joins TRBV4-2 and TRBJ1-2, with TRBD1 identical over 8 bases. The J segment lost 5 bases and the V segment lost 0 bases, leaving 17 bases of the junction unmatched. The CDR3 has 19 amino acids. Germline V gives CDR1 LGHNA, CDR2 YNFKEQ. CDR3 bases: TGTGCCAGCAGCCAAGATCTGTCCGGGACAGGCTCCCTTTTTTATGGCTACACCTTC. Translated: CASSQDLSGTGSLFYGYTF.

The J gene is TRBJ2-7, the V gene TRBV15, with D uncertain. Germline CDR1 and CDR2: LNHNV and YYDKDF (reference sequence). Deletions cut 0 bases from V and 6 bases from J, with 6 bases between. CDR3 length equals 12 residues. The CDR3 DNA sequence: TGTGCCACCAGCAGAGATCCCGGCGAGCAGTACTTC. Translated: CATSRDPGEQYF.

The chain carries TRBV12-3 or TRBV12-4 and TRBJ2-7; D is perhaps TRBD1 (6 bases). There are 14 residues in the CDR3. V lost 4 bases and J lost 3, with 13 bases in between. CDR3 in amino acids: CASSSWGLIYEQYF. CDR3 coding DNA: TGTGCCAGCAGTTCGTGGGGGCTTATCTACGAGCAGTACTTC.

This sequence joins TRBV20-1 and TRBJ2-3; 9 positions match TRBD1. Per the germline V gene, CDR1 is DFQATT and CDR2 is SNEGSKA (reference sequence). The CDR3 consists of 13 residues. J gave up 5 bases and V 6 bases, and 6 bases lay outside the gene matches. The CDR3 nucleotides read TGCAGTGCCCCGGGACAGGGAGGAGATACGCAGTATTTT. Translation gives CSAPGQGGDTQYF.

About this clonotype: A junction end diverges from the germline sequence, so it may reflect a read error. This chain joins TRBV3-1 and TRBJ2-2, with 10 bases matching TRBD2. The CDR3 is 16 residues long. CDR1 LGHDT and CDR2 YNNKEL come from the germline V gene (reference sequence). CDR3 protein: CASRQAGGGNTGELFF. CDR3 nucleotide sequence: TGTGCCAGCAGACAAGCGGGAGGGGGGAACACCGGGGAGCTGTTTTTT.

V and J are TRBV20-1 and TRBJ2-1, with 10 bases aligning to TRBD2. The germline gives CDR1 DFQATT, CDR2 SNEGSKA (reference sequence). Germline trimming cut 5 bases from V and 9 bases from J; bases unmatched to any gene: 13. The CDR3 length is 15 residues. The CDR3 DNA follows: TGCAGTGCTCAGACTAGCGGGCCATCTTTCGGTGAGCAGTTCTTC. Protein: CSAQTSGPSFGEQFF.

This clonotype was detected a few times. This chain joins TRBV10-3 and TRBJ1-5; TRBD1 is a possible D gene (6 bases). Trimming removed 7 bases at V and 4 bases at J, with 17 bases between. Germline assignment: CDR1 ENHRY and CDR2 SYGVKD. There are 15 residues in the CDR3. CDR3 bases: TGTGCCATCAATAGCGGGGAGGGGACAAATCAGCCCCAGCATTTT. Translation gives CAINSGEGTNQPQHF.

This clonotype was found a few times. V usage is TRBV10-3 and J usage is TRBJ1-2; the D is unclear. From germline, CDR1 is ENHRY and CDR2 SYGVKD. V was trimmed by 5 bases and J by 0 bases, leaving 7 bases between them. The CDR3 loop spans 13 amino acids. The CDR3 region has the DNA TGTGCCATCAGTACCCAATCTAACTATGGCTACACCTTC. Encoded protein: CAISTQSNYGYTF.